Listed below are T cell receptor beta chains from one sample, sequenced in a study of blood T cell repertoires in COVID-19. Here immunoSEQ multiplex PCR was the method, and the copy in TCRdb shows in-frame clones only, minus some. The data hold under 130,000 clones, with roughly four fifths observed a single time. The material sequenced was peripheral blood. These receptors were taken from a man between 65 and 85 years old with active or convalescent COVID-19. Each CDR3 is given with its conserved first and last residue. A D gene is named only where the DNA matches it firmly. Size values are once, few and many counts, or a class for expanded clones, and some rows have none.

cdr3_length: 18
clone_size: .
v_call: TRBV10-3
j_call: TRBJ1-5
d_call: TRBD1
cdr3_aa: CAISTQGAQGAKSQPQHF
cdr3_nt: TGTGCCATCAGTACCCAAGGGGCACAGGGGGCGAAAAGTCAGCCCCAGCATTTT

cdr3_length: 13
clone_size: once
v_call: TRBV21-1
j_call: TRBJ1-1
d_call: .
cdr3_aa: CASSNVANTEAFF
cdr3_nt: TGTGCCAGCAGCAATGTAGCGAACACTGAAGCTTTCTTT

cdr3_length: 11
clone_size: .
v_call: TRBV28
j_call: TRBJ2-7
d_call: .
cdr3_aa: CASTRQNEQYF
cdr3_nt: TGTGCCAGCACCCGACAGAACGAGCAGTACTTC

cdr3_length: 14
clone_size: .
v_call: TRBV4-1
j_call: TRBJ1-1
d_call: .
cdr3_aa: CASSQDRVDTEAFF
cdr3_nt: TGCGCCAGCAGCCAAGACAGGGTGGACACTGAAGCTTTCTTT

cdr3_length: 15
clone_size: .
v_call: TRBV19
j_call: TRBJ2-1
d_call: TRBD1
cdr3_aa: CASSPLMDRGFEQFF
cdr3_nt: TGTGCCAGTAGTCCTCTTATGGACAGGGGATTTGAGCAGTTCTTC

cdr3_length: 15
clone_size: .
v_call: TRBV2
j_call: TRBJ1-2
d_call: TRBD1
cdr3_aa: CASSEIRQGVYGYTF
cdr3_nt: TGTGCCAGCAGTGAAATCCGACAGGGAGTCTATGGCTACACCTTC

cdr3_length: 16
clone_size: .
v_call: TRBV19
j_call: TRBJ1-5
d_call: .
cdr3_aa: CASLDATEGYNQPQHF
cdr3_nt: TGTGCCAGCCTGGACGCAACGGAGGGGTACAATCAGCCCCAGCATTTT

cdr3_length: 16
clone_size: .
v_call: TRBV5-1
j_call: TRBJ1-2
d_call: TRBD1
cdr3_aa: CASSFNRGPRDYGYTF
cdr3_nt: TGCGCCAGCAGCTTCAACAGGGGACCTAGGGACTATGGCTACACCTTC

cdr3_length: 18
clone_size: .
v_call: TRBV27
j_call: TRBJ2-3
d_call: TRBD1
cdr3_aa: CASSLLSLRQGRTDTQYF
cdr3_nt: TGTGCCAGCAGTCTCCTATCCTTACGACAGGGTAGGACAGATACGCAGTATTTT

cdr3_length: 12
clone_size: .
v_call: TRBV10-3
j_call: TRBJ1-6
d_call: .
cdr3_aa: CAVGRGNSPLHF
cdr3_nt: TGTGCCGTCGGACGGGGGAATTCACCCCTCCACTTT

cdr3_length: 14
clone_size: .
v_call: TRBV9
j_call: TRBJ2-7
d_call: TRBD1
cdr3_aa: CASSVGDRGYEQYF
cdr3_nt: TGTGCCAGCAGCGTAGGGGACAGGGGGTATGAGCAGTACTTC

cdr3_length: 13
clone_size: .
v_call: TRBV3-1/TRBV3-2
j_call: TRBJ2-1
d_call: .
cdr3_aa: CASTSTTNNEQFF
cdr3_nt: TGTGCCAGCACTTCAACTACGAACAATGAGCAGTTCTTC

cdr3_length: 17
clone_size: .
v_call: TRBV19
j_call: TRBJ2-1
d_call: TRBD1
cdr3_aa: CASTPRGQGLSYNEQFF
cdr3_nt: TGTGCCAGTACCCCAAGGGGGCAGGGCCTTTCCTACAATGAGCAGTTCTTC

cdr3_length: 15
clone_size: few
v_call: TRBV5-1
j_call: TRBJ1-4
d_call: TRBD1
cdr3_aa: CASSLAGQGSEKLFF
cdr3_nt: TGCGCCAGCAGCTTGGCCGGACAGGGATCTGAAAAACTGTTTTTT

cdr3_length: 15
clone_size: once
v_call: TRBV7-3
j_call: TRBJ2-3
d_call: TRBD2
cdr3_aa: CASSLVAGTTDTQYF
cdr3_nt: TGTGCCAGCAGCTTAGTAGCGGGCACCACAGATACGCAGTATTTT

cdr3_length: 14
clone_size: .
v_call: TRBV6-5
j_call: TRBJ1-1
d_call: .
cdr3_aa: CASRRSFMNTEAFF
cdr3_nt: TGTGCCAGCAGGCGGTCTTTTATGAACACTGAAGCTTTCTTT

cdr3_length: 14
clone_size: .
v_call: TRBV3-1/TRBV3-2
j_call: TRBJ1-5
d_call: TRBD1
cdr3_aa: CASSQTGRNQPQHF
cdr3_nt: TGTGCCAGCAGTCAGACAGGGCGTAATCAGCCCCAGCATTTT

cdr3_length: 15
clone_size: .
v_call: TRBV5-4
j_call: TRBJ2-6
d_call: .
cdr3_aa: CASSPPRSGANVLTF
cdr3_nt: TGTGCCAGCAGCCCCCCGAGGTCTGGGGCCAACGTCCTGACTTTC

cdr3_length: 14
clone_size: .
v_call: TRBV9
j_call: TRBJ2-1
d_call: .
cdr3_aa: CASSARVLNNEQFF
cdr3_nt: TGTGCCAGCAGCGCCCGGGTTCTTAACAATGAGCAGTTCTTC

cdr3_length: 12
clone_size: .
v_call: TRBV7-9
j_call: TRBJ1-2
d_call: .
cdr3_aa: CASSLVGVGYTF
cdr3_nt: TGTGCCAGCAGCTTAGTAGGGGTCGGCTACACCTTC

cdr3_length: 14
clone_size: .
v_call: TRBV7-8
j_call: TRBJ1-5
d_call: .
cdr3_aa: CASSLGGRNQPQHF
cdr3_nt: TGTGCCAGCAGCTTAGGGGGCCGCAATCAGCCCCAGCATTTT

cdr3_length: 14
clone_size: .
v_call: TRBV6-5
j_call: TRBJ2-3
d_call: TRBD2
cdr3_aa: CASAGLEGGGTQYF
cdr3_nt: TGTGCCAGCGCGGGACTAGAGGGAGGGGGTACGCAGTATTTT

cdr3_length: 14
clone_size: .
v_call: TRBV11-2
j_call: TRBJ2-2
d_call: .
cdr3_aa: CASSFLRGTGELFF
cdr3_nt: TGTGCCAGCAGCTTTCTTCGGGGGACCGGGGAGCTGTTTTTT

cdr3_length: 15
clone_size: .
v_call: TRBV6-5
j_call: TRBJ2-1
d_call: .
cdr3_aa: CASSYERPPYNEQFF
cdr3_nt: TGTGCCAGCAGTTACGAGCGGCCTCCCTACAATGAGCAGTTCTTC

cdr3_length: 12
clone_size: .
v_call: TRBV2
j_call: TRBJ2-7
d_call: TRBD1
cdr3_aa: CASSGTGGEQYF
cdr3_nt: TGTGCCAGCAGTGGTACAGGGGGCGAGCAGTACTTC

cdr3_length: 17
clone_size: .
v_call: TRBV28
j_call: TRBJ1-1
d_call: .
cdr3_aa: CASSLQNAGWQNTEAFF
cdr3_nt: TGTGCCAGCAGTTTACAAAACGCAGGGTGGCAGAACACTGAAGCTTTCTTT

cdr3_length: 15
clone_size: .
v_call: TRBV7-6
j_call: TRBJ2-7
d_call: TRBD1
cdr3_aa: CASSLYHRDRGEQYF
cdr3_nt: TGTGCCAGCAGCTTATATCACCGGGACAGGGGCGAGCAGTACTTC

cdr3_length: 15
clone_size: .
v_call: TRBV28
j_call: TRBJ2-4
d_call: TRBD1
cdr3_aa: CASSSPDRGPDIQYF
cdr3_nt: TGTGCCAGCAGTTCCCCTGACAGGGGGCCGGACATTCAGTACTTC

cdr3_length: 17
clone_size: .
v_call: TRBV19
j_call: TRBJ1-1
d_call: TRBD1
cdr3_aa: CASSTHGTGVRNTEAFF
cdr3_nt: TGTGCCAGTAGTACCCACGGGACAGGGGTCCGGAACACTGAAGCTTTCTTT

cdr3_length: 14
clone_size: .
v_call: TRBV7-8
j_call: TRBJ1-5
d_call: .
cdr3_aa: CASSFSSGYQPQHF
cdr3_nt: TGTGCCAGCAGCTTTTCTTCAGGGTATCAGCCCCAGCATTTT

cdr3_length: 13
clone_size: .
v_call: TRBV19
j_call: TRBJ1-3
d_call: .
cdr3_aa: CASSRSPGNTIYF
cdr3_nt: TGTGCCAGTAGTAGGAGTCCTGGAAACACCATATATTTT

cdr3_length: 14
clone_size: .
v_call: TRBV5-1
j_call: TRBJ2-1
d_call: .
cdr3_aa: CASSRPGTYNEQFF
cdr3_nt: TGCGCCAGCAGCCGCCCGGGTACCTACAATGAGCAGTTCTTC

cdr3_length: 16
clone_size: few
v_call: TRBV6-5
j_call: TRBJ1-3
d_call: .
cdr3_aa: CASSYSGSHSGNTIYF
cdr3_nt: TGTGCCAGCAGTTACTCGGGCAGCCACTCTGGAAACACCATATATTTT